This TCR beta chain originates from a study of T cells in localized non-small cell lung cancer. Overall study results and limits: The study detected a median about 50 of the top 100 tumor clones in adjacent lung. One tumor region alone was sequenced, and heterogeneity therefore remains possible. In the blood, greater T cell density corresponded to longer overall survival.

V shed 5 bases and J shed 6 bases, with 16 bases lying between them. From germline, CDR1 is MNHEY and CDR2 SMNVEV (reference sequence). The CDR3 extends over 15 amino acids. In regard to this clone: Its antigen is unknown.

TCRdb's copy holds only in-frame clones and misses some; the assay was immunoSEQ multiplex PCR. In the table there are approximately 35,000 clones, under 90% of which are singletons. The source material was peripheral blood, sampled before any cancer treatment. This TCR came from a man aged 40-75 years with stage I lung adenocarcinoma. The rearrangement uses TRBV27 and TRBJ2-2; TRBD2 might be the D (6 bases). This chain's CDR3 is CASSRAEGGSGELFF. The CDR3, as DNA: TGTGCCAGCAGTAGGGCCGAAGGAGGGTCCGGGGAGCTGTTTTTT.